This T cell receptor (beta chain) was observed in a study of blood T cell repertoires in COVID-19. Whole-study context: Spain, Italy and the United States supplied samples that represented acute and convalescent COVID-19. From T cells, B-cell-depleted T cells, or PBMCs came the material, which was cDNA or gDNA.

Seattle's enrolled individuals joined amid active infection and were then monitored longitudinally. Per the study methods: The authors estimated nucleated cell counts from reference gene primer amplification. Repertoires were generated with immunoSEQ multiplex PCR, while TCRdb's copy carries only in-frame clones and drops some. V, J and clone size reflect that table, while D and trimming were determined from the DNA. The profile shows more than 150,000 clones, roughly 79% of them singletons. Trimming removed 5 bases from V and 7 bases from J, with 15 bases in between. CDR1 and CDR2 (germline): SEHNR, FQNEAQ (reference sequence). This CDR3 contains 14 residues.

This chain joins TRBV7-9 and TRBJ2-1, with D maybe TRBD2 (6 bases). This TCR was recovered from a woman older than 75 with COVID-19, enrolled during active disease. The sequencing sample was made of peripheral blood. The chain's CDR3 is CASSQGGLSNEQFF. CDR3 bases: TGTGCCAGCAGCCAGGGAGGTCTCTCAAATGAGCAGTTCTTC.